The rows below give T cell receptor beta chains drawn from one sample of a study of T cell responses to AZD1222 COVID-19 vaccine. TCRdb keeps only in-frame clones here, not all; method: immunoSEQ multiplex PCR. The repertoire holds some 140,000 clones, with roughly 85% as singletons. This specimen consisted of peripheral blood, obtained 28 days after the second dose of the MenACWY control vaccine. These receptor sequences come from an adult who received the MenACWY meningococcal vaccine as a control. Each CDR3 is given with its conserved first and last residue. A D gene is named only where the DNA matches it firmly. Not every row has a clone size; where given, it reads once, few, many or a size class.

v_call,j_call,d_call,clone_size,cdr3_nt,cdr3_aa
TRBV2,TRBJ1-6,TRBD1,.,TGTGCCAGCAGTCTACAGGGGGGTTCGAATTCACCCCTCCACTTT,CASSLQGGSNSPLHF
TRBV9,TRBJ2-7,TRBD2,.,TGTGCCAGCAGCCCTCGTCTAGCGGGAGTTCTCGAGCAGTACTTC,CASSPRLAGVLEQYF
TRBV6-5,TRBJ1-2,TRBD1,.,TGTGCCAGCAGCCCGACAGGGGGCGAGGGCTACACCTTC,CASSPTGGEGYTF
TRBV11-3,TRBJ1-3,.,.,TGTGCCAGCAGCTCAAGACAGCACGGAAACACCATATATTTT,CASSSRQHGNTIYF
TRBV2,TRBJ1-4,.,.,TGTGCCAGCACCCCGGGGGCTGTTGAAAAACTGTTTTTT,CASTPGAVEKLFF
TRBV4-1,TRBJ1-5,.,.,TGCGCCAGCAGCCAAGTCCCGGACATTTATCAGCCCCAGCATTTT,CASSQVPDIYQPQHF
TRBV27,TRBJ2-1,TRBD2,.,TGTGCCAGCAGTTTATATGGACTAGCGGTCGCCTACAATGAGCAGTTCTTC,CASSLYGLAVAYNEQFF
TRBV4-1,TRBJ2-1,TRBD2,.,TGCGCCAGCAGCCAAGAAGAGGGCGGGGGTACTCAGAGCTCCTACAATGAGCAGTTCTTC,CASSQEEGGGTQSSYNEQFF
TRBV9,TRBJ2-3,TRBD2,.,TGTGCCAGCAGCGCCCTAGCGGGAGCGATAGATACGCAGTATTTT,CASSALAGAIDTQYF
TRBV5-4,TRBJ1-1,.,.,TGTGCCAGCAGCCTAACAGCCCCCGTCACTGAAGCTTTCTTT,CASSLTAPVTEAFF
TRBV27,TRBJ2-1,.,.,TGTGCCAGCAGTCCCTTTTGGGCAGTCAATAACGGGAGCTCCTACAATGAGCAGTTCTTC,CASSPFWAVNNGSSYNEQFF
TRBV19,TRBJ1-2,.,.,TGTGCCAGTGGAGGCAGGGCGGACTATGGCTACACCTTC,CASGGRADYGYTF
TRBV19,TRBJ1-1,.,.,TGTGCCAGTAGTATTTCAGGGTTTGGGACTGAAGCTTTCTTT,CASSISGFGTEAFF
TRBV9,TRBJ2-6,TRBD1,.,TGTGCCAGCAGCGTAGACAGGGGCGGGGCCAACGTCCTGACTTTC,CASSVDRGGANVLTF
TRBV2,TRBJ2-5,.,.,TGTGCCAGCAGTGAGTCAGGGAGAGGGCAAGAGACCCAGTACTTC,CASSESGRGQETQYF
TRBV11-2,TRBJ2-7,.,.,TGTGCCAGCAGCGCAACGGGACATAGCTACGAGCAGTACTTC,CASSATGHSYEQYF
TRBV11-3,TRBJ1-1,TRBD1,.,TGTGCCAGCAGCTTTCAGGGGGGGGCTGAAGCTTTCTTT,CASSFQGGAEAFF
TRBV27,TRBJ2-6,TRBD1,.,TGTGCCAGCAGTTTATATGGACAGGGGTCTGGGGCCAACGTCCTGACTTTC,CASSLYGQGSGANVLTF
TRBV30,TRBJ1-6,TRBD1,.,TGTGCCTGGAGTAGCACTACAGGGGAGAATTCACCCCTCCACTTT,CAWSSTTGENSPLHF
TRBV30,TRBJ2-7,.,.,TGTGCCTGGAGTCCCCTGGGCAGGAGCTCCTACGAGCAGTACTTC,CAWSPLGRSSYEQYF
TRBV18,TRBJ1-3,.,once,TGTGCCAGCTCACCACCCCCATATGGAAACACCATATATTTT,CASSPPPYGNTIYF
TRBV29-1,TRBJ1-2,TRBD1,.,TGCAGCGTTCCCCGGGAGGGGGCTAATGGCTACACCTTC,CSVPREGANGYTF
TRBV24-1,TRBJ1-4,.,.,TGTGCCACCAGTGATTCGGCCAGGAGTAATGAAAAACTGTTTTTT,CATSDSARSNEKLFF
TRBV10-3,TRBJ1-4,.,.,TGTGCCATCAGTGAGCCCCCGACAAATGAAAAACTGTTTTTT,CAISEPPTNEKLFF
TRBV4-3,TRBJ2-3,.,.,TGCGCCAGCAGCCAGGAGAGGCGGTTCACAGATACGCAGTATTTT,CASSQERRFTDTQYF
TRBV7-8,TRBJ2-6,.,.,TGTGCCAGCAGCACGTACCCCCGACTTACCGAAGCTGGGGCCAACGTCCTGACTTTC,CASSTYPRLTEAGANVLTF
TRBV10-3,TRBJ1-5,.,.,TGTGCCATCAGTCTTACGGGAAAGGTGGATCAGCCCCAGCATTTT,CAISLTGKVDQPQHF
TRBV5-1,TRBJ1-2,.,.,TGCGCCAGCAGCTTGGAGGGAATCTATGGCTACACCTTC,CASSLEGIYGYTF
TRBV6-5,TRBJ2-5,.,.,TGTGCCAGCAGTTACTCGGAAAGCTCAGAGACCCAGTACTTC,CASSYSESSETQYF
TRBV4-2,TRBJ2-2,TRBD1,.,TGTGCCAGCAGCCAACGACAGGGGGCTGGCACCGGGGAGCTGTTTTTT,CASSQRQGAGTGELFF
TRBV5-4,TRBJ2-2,TRBD2,.,TGTGCCAGCAGCTTGTCTATAGCGGGGTTCGGGGAGCTGTTTTTT,CASSLSIAGFGELFF
TRBV7-8,TRBJ2-7,TRBD1,few,TGTGCCAGCAGCCTAAGGGACAGCCTGGCTACCGAGCAGTACTTC,CASSLRDSLATEQYF
TRBV19,TRBJ1-2,TRBD1,.,TGTGCCAGTAGTATGGGACAGGGGCGTTCATATGGCTACACCTTC,CASSMGQGRSYGYTF
TRBV5-4,TRBJ1-1,.,.,TGTGCCAGCAGCTTGGGGGGCGCGAAGACTGAAGCTTTCTTT,CASSLGGAKTEAFF
TRBV7-8,TRBJ2-7,.,.,TGTGCCAGCAGCTTAGCTCGCGCATACGAGCAGTACTTC,CASSLARAYEQYF
TRBV6-5,TRBJ2-7,.,.,TGTGCCAGCAGTTACTCCGAATTGTACGAGCAGTACTTC,CASSYSELYEQYF
TRBV5-1,TRBJ1-2,.,.,TGCGCCAGCAGCTTGGTCACCGCTAACTATGGCTACACCTTC,CASSLVTANYGYTF
TRBV7-3,TRBJ2-2,.,.,TGTGCCAGCAGCAAGTTAGGGGACGCAGGGACCGGGGAGCTGTTTTTT,CASSKLGDAGTGELFF
TRBV12-5,TRBJ2-2,TRBD2,once,TGTGCTAGTGGTTTGTCACCAGGACTAGCGGGGAACACCGGGGAGCTGTTTTTT,CASGLSPGLAGNTGELFF
TRBV11-2,TRBJ2-7,.,.,TGTGCCAGCAGCTTAGTCCCCAGGGGAGTCAACGAGCAGTACTTC,CASSLVPRGVNEQYF
TRBV13,TRBJ1-6,.,.,TGTGCCAGCAGCTCTAGGGACGGTAATTCACCCCTCCACTTT,CASSSRDGNSPLHF
TRBV28,TRBJ2-1,TRBD1,.,TGTGCCAGCAGTCAAACAGGGGGCCGTTTCGAGCAGTTCTTC,CASSQTGGRFEQFF
TRBV28,TRBJ2-7,TRBD2,.,TGTGCCAGCCGGGGACTAGCGGTTGGCGAGCAGTACTTC,CASRGLAVGEQYF
TRBV11-3,TRBJ2-2,.,.,TGTGCCAGCAGCTTAGATCGGGAAGAACCTATCAGGACCGGGGAGCTGTTTTTT,CASSLDREEPIRTGELFF
TRBV19,TRBJ1-2,TRBD1,.,TGTGCCAGTAGACAGGGACAGGGTGGCTACACCTTC,CASRQGQGGYTF
TRBV28,TRBJ1-1,.,.,TGTGCCAGCAGATTGACAGGTGTGGCCACTGAAGCTTTCTTT,CASRLTGVATEAFF
TRBV12-3/TRBV12-4,TRBJ1-3,.,once,TGTGCCAGCAGTTTCGACGTCGGAAACACCATATATTTT,CASSFDVGNTIYF
TRBV28,TRBJ2-7,TRBD1,.,TGTGCCAGCAGTTTATTACGGGACAGCTCCTACGAGCAGTACTTC,CASSLLRDSSYEQYF
TRBV2,TRBJ2-6,TRBD1,.,TGTGCCAGCATTATTAGGACAGGGTCGTACTCTGGGGCCAACGTCCTGACTTTC,CASIIRTGSYSGANVLTF